The following is a TCR beta chain sequence with its context. The method was immunoSEQ multiplex PCR; TCRdb's version includes in-frame clones alone and lacks a portion of them. Among approximately 140,000 clones, 80% to 90% were seen once, and the ten largest hold around 15%. This CDR3 is built from 15 residues. Trimming removed 0 bases from V and 2 bases from J, with 10 bases in between. Germline V gene lookup returns CDR1 MNHEY and CDR2 SVGEGT. The data belong to a study of blood T cell repertoires in COVID-19. The rearrangement joins TRBV6-2 or TRBV6-3 to TRBJ1-2; possibly TRBD1 for D (5 bases). Source material: peripheral blood. This TCR was sampled from a man aged 18 to 29 with COVID-19, enrolled during active disease. CDR3 loop: CASSYSRVANYGYTF. Written as DNA, the CDR3 is TGTGCCAGCAGTTACTCCAGGGTAGCCAACTATGGCTACACCTTC.